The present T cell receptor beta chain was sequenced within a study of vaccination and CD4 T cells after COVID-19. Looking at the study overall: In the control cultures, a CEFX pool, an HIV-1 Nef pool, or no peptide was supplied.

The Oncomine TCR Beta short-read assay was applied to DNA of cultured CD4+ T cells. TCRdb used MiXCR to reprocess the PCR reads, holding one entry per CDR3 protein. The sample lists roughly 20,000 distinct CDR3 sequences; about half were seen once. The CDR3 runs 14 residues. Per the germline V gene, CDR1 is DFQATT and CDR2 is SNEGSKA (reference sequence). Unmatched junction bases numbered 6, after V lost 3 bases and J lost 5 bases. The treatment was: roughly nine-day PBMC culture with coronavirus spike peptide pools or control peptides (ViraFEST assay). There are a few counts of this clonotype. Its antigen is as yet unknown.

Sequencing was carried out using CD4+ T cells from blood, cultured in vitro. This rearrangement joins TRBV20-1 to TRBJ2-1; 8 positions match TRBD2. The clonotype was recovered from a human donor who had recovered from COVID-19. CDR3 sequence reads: CSASRGRWDNEQFF. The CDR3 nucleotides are TGCAGTGCTAGCCGCGGGAGGTGGGACAATGAGCAGTTCTTC.